This entry lists 7 T cell receptor beta chains sequenced from one sample in a study of PD-1 blockade in mismatch repair-deficient tumors. The data were produced by immunoSEQ multiplex PCR, yet TCRdb's version contains in-frame clones alone and is incomplete. The sample lists 11,000 to 15,000 clones; 84% were seen once. The sample was PBMCs, taken less than 15 weeks after starting pembrolizumab. These receptors were taken from an adult with mismatch repair-deficient cancer.

V is TRBV28 and J is TRBJ2-6, with TRBD1 matching over 7 bases. Germline V lookup: CDR1 MDHEN, CDR2 SYDVKM. The CDR3 contains 16 residues. Unmatched junction bases numbered 7, after V lost 6 bases and J lost 2 bases. CDR3 amino acids: CASRPTGKAGANVLTF. CDR3 sequence (DNA): TGTGCCAGCAGACCGACAGGGAAGGCTGGGGCCAACGTCCTGACTTTC. The full variable domain, completed using reference TRBV28 and TRBJ2-6, is DVKVTQSSRYLVKRTGEKVFLECVQDMDHENMFWYRQDPGLGLRLIYFSYDVKMKEKGDIPEGYSVSREKKERFSLILESASTNQTSMYLCASRPTGKAGANVLTFGAGSRLTVL.

DNA for the CDR3: TGCGCCAGCAGCTTTCCGGGAGATACTAACTATGGCTACACCTTC. It yields the protein CASSFPGDTNYGYTF. The chain couples TRBV5-1 to TRBJ1-2, with D hard to call. V lost 2 bases to trimming and J lost 0 bases, with 11 bases between them. The CDR3 extends over 15 amino acids. Germline V CDR1 and CDR2: SGHRS, YFSETQ.

This chain uses TRBV6-5 with TRBJ2-1, with 13 bases matching TRBD2. Germline CDR1 and CDR2: MNHEY and SVGAGI. V was clipped by 6 bases and J by 9 bases; unmatched bases: 5. The CDR3 has 14 residues. CDR3 nucleotides: TGTGCCAGCAGCCGACTAGCGGGAGGTGGTGAGCAGTTCTTC. Its protein product is CASSRLAGGGEQFF.

The chain joins TRBV9 to TRBJ2-1; TRBD2 agrees at 10 bases. Germline V gene sequence: CDR1 SGDLS, CDR2 YYNGEE. J gave up 10 bases and V 4 bases, and 8 bases lay outside the gene matches. CDR3 size: 14 residues. The CDR3 DNA reads TGTGCCAGCAGCCCAGGGCTAGCGGGAGACGAGCAGTTCTTC. This gives the protein CASSPGLAGDEQFF.

The chain links TRBV7-9 to TRBJ2-7; a weak D match, TRBD1 (6 bases). V gave up 1 base and J gave up 4 bases, with 11 bases separating them. The CDR3 has 14 residues. Germline assignment: CDR1 SEHNR and CDR2 FQNEAQ (reference sequence). The CDR3 sequence: CASSLGGRPYEQYF. DNA of the CDR3: TGTGCCAGCAGCTTAGGGGGGCGACCTTACGAGCAGTACTTC. Based on the CDR3 plus reference TRBV7-9 and TRBJ2-7, the full variable domain is DTGVSQNPRHKITKRGQNVTFRCDPISEHNRLYWYRQTLGQGPEFLTYFQNEAQLEKSRLLSDRFSAERPKGSFSTLEIQRTEQGDSAMYLCASSLGGRPYEQYFGPGTRLTVT.

The chain employs TRBV19 and TRBJ2-1, with 14 nucleotides matching TRBD2. Germline V gene lookup returns CDR1 LNHDA and CDR2 SQIVND (reference sequence). The junction had 11 bases not matched to a gene; V was cut back by 4 bases and J by 12 bases. This CDR3 is 16 amino acids long. CDR3 DNA: TGTGCCAGTAGTACCAGGACGGGACTAGCGGGAGACTCGCAGTTCTTC. Translating gives CASSTRTGLAGDSQFF.

The chain joins TRBV5-1 to TRBJ2-3; the D is unclear. The CDR3 is 14 residues long. V lost 1 base and J lost 0, with 6 bases in between. Germline values: CDR1 SGHRS, CDR2 YFSETQ. The CDR3 reads CASSLLTSTDTQYF. The CDR3 DNA reads as TGCGCCAGCAGCTTGCTGACTAGCACAGATACGCAGTATTTT. Together with reference TRBV5-1 and TRBJ2-3, the CDR3 gives the full variable domain: KAGVTQTPRYLIKTRGQQVTLSCSPISGHRSVSWYQQTPGQGLQFLFEYFSETQRNKGNFPGRFSGRQFSNSRSEMNVSTLELGDSALYLCASSLLTSTDTQYFGPGTRLTVL.